This T cell receptor (beta chain) is drawn from a study of cytomegalovirus exposure and HLA in healthy donors (TCRdb year 2017). Some background on the complete study: According to an earlier analysis of a few hundred of the donors, about 179 million T cells yielded some 120 million unique TCR beta sequences and 276 Gb of sequence data. An early release that covered 500 to 800 HLA-typed donors contained around 330 gigabases of sequencing data and tens of millions of unique TCR sequences. Rather than using new phenotypic data, the later analysis identified candidate immune exposures from TCR beta sequences and from how often those sequences occurred across donors. All discovery cohort repertoires had been generated on a single sequencing platform. In an earlier analysis of a few hundred of the donors, high-throughput TCR beta sequencing was used to judge whether each TCR beta V gene segment behaved as functional or pseudogenic. Both class I and class II loci were covered by HLA typing, at four-digit resolution. Roughly 5 DR-DQ haplotypes were handled as single units for association and clustering because linkage in the cohort was strong. Donor age, sex, ethnicity and CMV serostatus were compiled together with the repertoire data. In a later genetic analysis, genome-wide SNP genotypes for about 55% of the 666 donors were used, and that subset was treated as a discovery cohort. Typing coverage varied by locus: about 629-630 donors for A, B, C, DRB1 and DQB1; some 520 for DQA1; about 590 for DPA1; some 470 for DPB1. A later analysis re-examined previously published TCR beta repertoires from 500 to 700 donors and added high-resolution HLA genotyping to investigate patterns of TCR occurrence. The study combined high-throughput TCR immunosequencing, statistical association of individual TCRs with disease status, and machine learning to predict cytomegalovirus infection status. On average, about 200,000 unique TCR beta nucleotide sequences were sequenced per donor among 398 genotyped donors of the cohort, with approximately 18% of those sequences being non-productive. Besides the first cohort of 500 to 700 subjects, a separate validation cohort made up of over a hundred different subjects was used. The study used immunosequencing to profile the T cell repertoires of several hundred subjects and linked those repertoires to cytomegalovirus serostatus. The study aimed to test whether cataloging public T cell receptors could reveal signatures of past pathogen exposure. The genetic ancestry cluster associated with self-reported Caucasian donors included over 80% of the roughly 360 genotyped donors. The study at large found these results: Only TCR beta chains were sequenced in this cohort, and the absence of alpha or paired-chain data limited detectable features. A later analysis found that TCR association rates varied across HLA loci, with DRB1 alleles showing the most associated TCRs and HLA-C alleles the fewest. In a later genetic analysis, fewer N-insertions in productive TCRs were reported among donors in an Asian-associated ancestry cluster than the roughly 670-donor mean. The classifier was reported to diagnose cytomegalovirus status with high specificity and sensitivity in both the original cohort and the validation cohort. Three of the identified cytomegalovirus-associated TCR beta chains were confirmed in vitro to be specific for cytomegalovirus antigens. The presence/absence analyses assumed that sequencing depth was roughly uniform across donors, and that assumption may not be true. Several of the top co-occurrence clusters appeared to be linked to parvovirus B19, influenza, CMV and Epstein-Barr virus, according to a later analysis. A further reported finding was that TCR beta sequences accurately predicted the HLA-A and HLA-B alleles for most subjects in the first cohort. Linkage disequilibrium might explain the correlated functional status among segregating V segments, but an unknown experimental factor could not be excluded. Some IMGT-functional V segments, including TRBV6-2 and TRBV6-3, could not be distinguished by the 87-base-pair reads and were therefore excluded. Strong co-occurrence of HLA alleles, especially DR and DQ, made assigning TCR associations to individual alleles difficult. Immune exposure information for the cohort was limited to CMV serostatus. The sequencing pipeline was judged likely to have produced a cluster of highly shared sequence variants as a technical artifact. Because HLA typing was unavailable for some donors at each locus, only the typed subset was used in association tests. In a later analysis, most CMV-associated TCR beta chains were found to appear HLA-restricted, with HLA associations seemingly driven largely by CMV exposure. Broadly in line with IMGT annotations, most TCR beta V segments showed up in productive rearrangements about 90% or about 30% of the time in an earlier analysis of roughly 590 of the donors. Compared with equally common non-associated chains, HLA-associated TCR beta chains in a later analysis were more clonally expanded and had lower generation probabilities. A later analysis associated 16,951 TCR beta sequences with specific HLA alleles at a false discovery rate of 0.05. An association between a missense DCLRE1C variant and V-gene and J-gene trimming of TCR beta chains was found in a later genetic analysis and replicated in an independent cohort. While some public TCRs were present in many individuals, most TCR sequences turned up only very rarely across donors. In the study, 150 to 200 TCR beta chains were listed as associated with cytomegalovirus. Because counts were too low, more than 15 rarely observed V segments, including chromosome 9 orphons, were excluded from the earlier analysis of around 590 of the donors. The authors suggested that the approach could potentially be extended to other disease states and immunological phenotypes.

Of note for this clone: This clone's antigen is unknown. At one of its ends the junction is not consistent with the germline gene, which may arise from a read error.

The cohort consisted of more than 650 healthy bone marrow donors. At the time of sampling, all cohort members were nominally healthy, though unrecorded immune exposures were likely present. The donor was CMV seronegative and belonged to the group of approximately 320 seronegative cohort members. A peripheral blood sample was provided by each donor, and peripheral blood mononuclear cells were used for TCR beta sequencing. The Qiagen DNeasy Blood Extraction Kit was used to extract genomic DNA from the blood cell samples. The germline V gene (reference sequence) sets CDR1 to SEHNR and CDR2 to FQNEAQ. There are 16 amino acids in the CDR3, from cysteine to phenylalanine inclusive. The kept DNA is CDR3 alone, 48 bases in frame from the first base. Library preparation employed the immunoSEQ multiplex PCR assay. A mixture of 60 forward primers for TCR Vbeta segments and 13 reverse primers for TCR Jbeta segments was used in the multiplex PCR. Amplification of the CDR3 region of rearranged TCR beta genes was performed with a multiplex PCR assay on genomic DNA. Amplified TCR beta libraries were sequenced as 87-base-pair reads on the Illumina HiSeq System. The authors' analysis ran thus. A later analysis tallied some 79 million unique TCR beta chains across the approximately 670 repertoires, and approximately 12 million of those chains were shared by two or more donors. Raw reads were error-corrected and collapsed into unique sequences with a nearest-neighbor algorithm that merged closely related sequences to remove PCR and sequencing errors. V, D and J gene segments were assigned by aligning CDR3 sequences to IMGT reference sequences. For a sequence to be retained, at least a six-nucleotide match to both a V gene segment and a J gene segment was required. Rearrangements were classified as productive when the CDR3 lacked stop codons and remained in frame with V and J, and all other rearrangements were classified as non-productive. CDR3 was defined according to IMGT convention as the region running from the second conserved V-encoded cysteine to the conserved J-encoded phenylalanine. The earlier analysis of approximately 590 of the donors excluded any sequence lacking an unambiguous match to a single V gene segment. An earlier analysis of 587 of the donors classified V segments as functional when productive rearrangements were above 56.7% and as segregating when the standard deviation between donors was above 5%. A statistical classification framework was built for diagnosing cytomegalovirus status from the catalog of TCR beta chain sequences. V and J gene assignment, in a later analysis, came from comparing TCR nucleotide sequences with IMGT/GENE-DB human TR gene sequences. A later analysis assigned CDR3 sequences and most-parsimonious VDJ recombination scenarios with the TCRdist pipeline. In a later analysis, each TCR beta chain was defined by its CDR3 amino acid sequence together with its V-gene family, and reads without a unique V-gene family were excluded. To address suspected cross-contamination and a sequencing artifact, a later analysis removed a few hundred highly shared, low-generation-probability nucleotide sequences. In a later analysis, a clonal expansion index was calculated for each public chain from normalized within-repertoire ranks of inferred template counts. In a later analysis, generation probabilities were computed using a VDJ recombination model fitted to out-of-frame rearrangements, and the results were checked against IGoR. In a later analysis, TCR-TCR, TCR-HLA and TCR-CMV co-occurrence was scored with hypergeometric tests, and a repertoire-size bias correction was applied to TCR pairs. A later analysis estimated false discovery rates by permuting HLA or CMV assignments 20 times. In a later analysis, co-occurring TCRs were grouped with DBSCAN, and TCRdist sequence similarity was added when clustering was performed within HLA-allele-positive subsets. For co-occurrence clustering, repertoires with fewer than 30,000 or more than 120,000 public chains were excluded, along with about five repertoires with anomalous nucleotide sharing. Held by TCRdb, this immuneACCESS table contains in-frame sequences only and omits some clones. Under half of the omission traces to an unresolved V gene where checked; the cause of the rest is unknown. For V, J and clone size, that table is used; D and trimming come from the DNA. Within this sample are 130,000 to 150,000 clones, with 76% of them counted one time only. The biggest ten clones account for approximately 1.6% of the sample.

The sample taken for sequencing was PBMCs. This sequence was found in a woman in her thirties or forties in good health and CMV-seronegative. The chain was built from TRBV7-9 and TRBJ1-1, with 7 middle bases fitting TRBD1. In nucleotide form, the sequence is TGTTCCAGCAGCCCGGGAAGGGGGCTGGGGGACACTGAAGCTTTCTTT. It encodes CSSSPGRGLGDTEAFF.